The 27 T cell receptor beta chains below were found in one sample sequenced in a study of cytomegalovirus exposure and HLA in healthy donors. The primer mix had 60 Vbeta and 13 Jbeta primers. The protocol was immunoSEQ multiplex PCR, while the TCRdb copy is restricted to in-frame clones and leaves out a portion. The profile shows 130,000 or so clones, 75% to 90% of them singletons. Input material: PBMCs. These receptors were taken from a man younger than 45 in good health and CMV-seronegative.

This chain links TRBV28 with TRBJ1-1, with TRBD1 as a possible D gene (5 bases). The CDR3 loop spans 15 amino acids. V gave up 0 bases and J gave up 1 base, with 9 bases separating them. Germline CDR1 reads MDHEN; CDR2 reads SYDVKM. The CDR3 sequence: CASSLWFQGNTEAFF. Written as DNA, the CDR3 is TGTGCCAGCAGTTTATGGTTCCAGGGGAACACTGAAGCTTTCTTT.

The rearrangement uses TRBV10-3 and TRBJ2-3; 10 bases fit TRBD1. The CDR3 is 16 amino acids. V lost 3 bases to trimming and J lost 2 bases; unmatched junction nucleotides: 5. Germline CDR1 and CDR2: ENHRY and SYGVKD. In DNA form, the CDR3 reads TGTGCCATCAGTGAAAGGACAGGGGGGAACACAGATACGCAGTATTTT. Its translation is CAISERTGGNTDTQYF.

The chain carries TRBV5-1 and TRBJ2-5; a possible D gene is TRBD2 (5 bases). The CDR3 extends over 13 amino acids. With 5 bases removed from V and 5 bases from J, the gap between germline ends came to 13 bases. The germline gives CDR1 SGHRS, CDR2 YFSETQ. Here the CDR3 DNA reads TGCGCCAGCAGTCCCGGGGTAGTCGAGACCCAGTACTTC. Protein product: CASSPGVVETQYF. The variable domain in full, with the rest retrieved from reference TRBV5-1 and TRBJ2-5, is KAGVTQTPRYLIKTRGQQVTLSCSPISGHRSVSWYQQTPGQGLQFLFEYFSETQRNKGNFPGRFSGRQFSNSRSEMNVSTLELGDSALYLCASSPGVVETQYFGPGTRLLVL.

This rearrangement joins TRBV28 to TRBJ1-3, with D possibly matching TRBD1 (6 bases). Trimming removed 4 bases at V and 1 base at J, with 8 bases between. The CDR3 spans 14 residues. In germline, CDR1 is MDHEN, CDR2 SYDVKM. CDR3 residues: CASSYRVSGNTIYF. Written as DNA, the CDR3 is TGTGCCAGCAGTTACAGGGTGTCTGGAAACACCATATATTTT.

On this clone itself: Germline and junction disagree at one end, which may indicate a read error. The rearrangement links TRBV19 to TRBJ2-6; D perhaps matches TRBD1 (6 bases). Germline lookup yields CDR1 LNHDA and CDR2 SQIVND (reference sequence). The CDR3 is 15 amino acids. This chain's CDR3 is CASSINRAGANGLTF. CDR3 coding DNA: TGTGCCAGTAGTATCAACAGGGCTGGGGCCAACGGCCTGACTTTC.

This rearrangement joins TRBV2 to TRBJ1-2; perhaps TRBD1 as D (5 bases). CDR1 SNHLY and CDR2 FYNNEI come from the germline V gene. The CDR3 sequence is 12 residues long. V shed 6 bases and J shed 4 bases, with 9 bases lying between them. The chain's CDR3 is CASRGLGYGYTF. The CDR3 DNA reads TGTGCCAGCAGGGGGCTCGGCTATGGCTACACCTTC.

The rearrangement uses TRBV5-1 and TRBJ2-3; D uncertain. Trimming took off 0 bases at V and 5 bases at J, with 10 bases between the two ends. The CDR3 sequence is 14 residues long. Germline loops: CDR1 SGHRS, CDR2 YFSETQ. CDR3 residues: CASSLGSRRDTQYF. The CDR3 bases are TGCGCCAGCAGCTTGGGATCGCGGAGAGATACGCAGTATTTT.

The CDR3: CASNHASDEQFF. DNA for the CDR3: TGTGCCAGCAACCACGCGAGCGACGAGCAGTTCTTC. The chain carries TRBV5-5 and TRBJ2-1, with unresolved D. With 6 bases removed from V and 10 bases from J, the gap between germline ends came to 14 bases. The CDR3 is made up of 12 amino acids. Germline V gene lookup returns CDR1 SGHKS and CDR2 YYEKEE (reference sequence).

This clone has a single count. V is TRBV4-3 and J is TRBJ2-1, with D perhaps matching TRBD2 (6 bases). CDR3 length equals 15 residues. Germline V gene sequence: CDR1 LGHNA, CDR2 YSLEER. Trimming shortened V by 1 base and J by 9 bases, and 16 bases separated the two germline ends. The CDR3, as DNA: TGCGCCAGCAGCCAAGTGGAGCTAGCGATCAGTGAGCAGTTCTTC. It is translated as CASSQVELAISEQFF.

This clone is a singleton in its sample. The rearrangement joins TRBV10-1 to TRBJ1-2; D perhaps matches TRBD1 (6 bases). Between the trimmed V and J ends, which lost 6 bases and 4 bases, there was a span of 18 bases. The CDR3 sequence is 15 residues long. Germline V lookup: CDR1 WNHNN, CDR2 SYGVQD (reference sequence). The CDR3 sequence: CASSAPRGAGYGYTF. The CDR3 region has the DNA TGCGCCAGCAGCGCCCCGCGGGGGGCCGGCTATGGCTACACCTTC.

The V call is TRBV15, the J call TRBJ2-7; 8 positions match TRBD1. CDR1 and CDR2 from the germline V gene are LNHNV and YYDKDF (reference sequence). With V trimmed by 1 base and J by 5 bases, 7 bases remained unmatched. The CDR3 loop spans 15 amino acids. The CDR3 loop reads CATSRVARGPHEQYF. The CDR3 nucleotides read TGTGCCACCAGCAGAGTAGCCAGGGGGCCCCACGAGCAGTACTTC.

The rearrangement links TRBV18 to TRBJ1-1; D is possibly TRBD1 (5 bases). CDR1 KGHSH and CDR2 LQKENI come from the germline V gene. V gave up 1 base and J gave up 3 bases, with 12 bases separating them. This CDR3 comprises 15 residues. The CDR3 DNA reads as TGTGCCAGCTCACCACGGGAGGGCAGGGACACTGAAGCTTTCTTT. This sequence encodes CASSPREGRDTEAFF.

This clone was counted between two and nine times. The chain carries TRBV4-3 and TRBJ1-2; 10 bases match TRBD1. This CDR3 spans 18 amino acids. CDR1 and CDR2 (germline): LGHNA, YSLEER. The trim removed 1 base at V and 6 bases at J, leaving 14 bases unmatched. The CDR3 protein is CASSQGAGTGVPPHGYTF. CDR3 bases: TGCGCCAGCAGCCAAGGCGCTGGGACAGGGGTCCCCCCCCATGGCTACACCTTC.

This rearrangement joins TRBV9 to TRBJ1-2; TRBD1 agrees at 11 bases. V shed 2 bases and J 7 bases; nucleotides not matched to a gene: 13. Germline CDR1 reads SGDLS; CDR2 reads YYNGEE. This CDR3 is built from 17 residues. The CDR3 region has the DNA TGTGCCAGCAGCGTGGGTGCGGGACAGGGGGTCGTAAGTGGCTACACCTTC. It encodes CASSVGAGQGVVSGYTF.

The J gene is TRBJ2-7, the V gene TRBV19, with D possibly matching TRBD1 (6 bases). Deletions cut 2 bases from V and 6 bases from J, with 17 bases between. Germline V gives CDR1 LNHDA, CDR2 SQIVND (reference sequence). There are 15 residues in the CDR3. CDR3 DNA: TGTGCCAGTAGTATATCCGGACAGCGGCCGGGCGAGCAGTACTTC. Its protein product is CASSISGQRPGEQYF. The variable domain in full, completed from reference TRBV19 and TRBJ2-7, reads DGGITQSPKYLFRKEGQNVTLSCEQNLNHDAMYWYRQDPGQGLRLIYYSQIVNDFQKGDIAEGYSVSREKKESFPLTVTSAQKNPTAFYLCASSISGQRPGEQYFGPGTRLTVT.

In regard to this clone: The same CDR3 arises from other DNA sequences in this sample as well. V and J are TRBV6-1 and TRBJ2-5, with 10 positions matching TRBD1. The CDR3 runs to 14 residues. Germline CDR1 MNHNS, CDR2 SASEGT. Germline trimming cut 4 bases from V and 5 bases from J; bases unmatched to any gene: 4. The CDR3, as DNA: TGTGCCAGCAGTGTGACAGGGGGCCGGGAGACCCAGTACTTC. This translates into CASSVTGGRETQYF.

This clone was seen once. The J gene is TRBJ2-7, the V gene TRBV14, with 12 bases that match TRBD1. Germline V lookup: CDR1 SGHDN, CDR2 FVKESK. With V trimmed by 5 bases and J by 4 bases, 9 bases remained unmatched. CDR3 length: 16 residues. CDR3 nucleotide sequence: TGTGCCAGCAGCTCCCGCCGGGGACAGGGGGCTTACGAGCAGTACTTC. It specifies CASSSRRGQGAYEQYF.

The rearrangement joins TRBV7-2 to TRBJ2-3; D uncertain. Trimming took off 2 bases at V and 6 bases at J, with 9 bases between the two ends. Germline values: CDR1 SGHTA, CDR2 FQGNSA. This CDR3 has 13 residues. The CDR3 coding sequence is TGTGCCAGCAGCTTATTGTCACGGGATACGCAGTATTTT. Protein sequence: CASSLLSRDTQYF.

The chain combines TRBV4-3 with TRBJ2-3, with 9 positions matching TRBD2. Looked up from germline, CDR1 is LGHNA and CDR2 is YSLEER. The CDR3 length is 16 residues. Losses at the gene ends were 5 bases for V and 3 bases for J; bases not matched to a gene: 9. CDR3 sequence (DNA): TGCGCCAGCAGCGCCCAGCGCGGGGGGGGTACAGATACGCAGTATTTT. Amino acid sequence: CASSAQRGGGTDTQYF.

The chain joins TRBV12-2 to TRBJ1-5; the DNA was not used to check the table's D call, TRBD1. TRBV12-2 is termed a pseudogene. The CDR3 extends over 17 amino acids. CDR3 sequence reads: CASRLGEPQDSNQPQHF. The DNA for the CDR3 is TGTGCAAGTCGCTTAGGAGAGCCCCAGGATAGCAATCAGCCCCAGCATTTT.

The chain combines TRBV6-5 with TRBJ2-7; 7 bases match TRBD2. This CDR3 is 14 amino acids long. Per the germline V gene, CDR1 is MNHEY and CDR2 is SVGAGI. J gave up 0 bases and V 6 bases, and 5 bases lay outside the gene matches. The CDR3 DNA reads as TGTGCCAGCAGCTCGGGGGGAAGCTCCTACGAGCAGTACTTC. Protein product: CASSSGGSSYEQYF.

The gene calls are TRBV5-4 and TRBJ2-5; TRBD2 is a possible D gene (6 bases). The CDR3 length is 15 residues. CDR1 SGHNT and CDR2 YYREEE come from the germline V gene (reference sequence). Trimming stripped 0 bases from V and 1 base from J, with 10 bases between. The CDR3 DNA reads TGTGCCAGCAGCTTGGCCGAGGGAGGCCAAGAGACCCAGTACTTC. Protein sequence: CASSLAEGGQETQYF.

The CDR3 sequence: CASGAAGFTDTQYF. The CDR3 bases are TGTGCCAGTGGGGCAGCGGGGTTTACAGATACGCAGTATTTT. V and J are TRBV19 and TRBJ2-3; TRBD2 agrees at 7 bases. The CDR3 length is 14 residues. The germline gives CDR1 LNHDA, CDR2 SQIVND (reference sequence). V was clipped by 8 bases and J by 3 bases; unmatched bases: 8.

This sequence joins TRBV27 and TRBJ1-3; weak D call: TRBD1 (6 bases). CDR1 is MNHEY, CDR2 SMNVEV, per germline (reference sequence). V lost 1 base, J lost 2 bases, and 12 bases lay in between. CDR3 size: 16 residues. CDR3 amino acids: CASSLLGPGAGNTIYF. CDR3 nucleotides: TGTGCCAGCAGTTTATTAGGCCCAGGGGCTGGAAACACCATATATTTT.

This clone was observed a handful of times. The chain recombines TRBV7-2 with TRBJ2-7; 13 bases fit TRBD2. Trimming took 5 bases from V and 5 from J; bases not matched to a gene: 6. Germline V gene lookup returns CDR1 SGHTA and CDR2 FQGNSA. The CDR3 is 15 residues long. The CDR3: CASSPGTSGANEQYF. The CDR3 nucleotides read TGTGCCAGCAGCCCAGGGACTAGCGGGGCGAACGAGCAGTACTTC. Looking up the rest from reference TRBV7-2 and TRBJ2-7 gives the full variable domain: GAGVSQSPSNKVTEKGKDVELRCDPISGHTALYWYRQSLGQGLEFLIYFQGNSAPDKSGLPSDRFSAERTGGSVSTLTIQRTQQEDSAVYLCASSPGTSGANEQYFGPGTRLTVT.

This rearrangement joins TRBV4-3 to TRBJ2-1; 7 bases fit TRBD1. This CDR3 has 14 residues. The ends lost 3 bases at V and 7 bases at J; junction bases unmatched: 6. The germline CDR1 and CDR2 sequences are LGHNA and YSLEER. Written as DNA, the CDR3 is TGCGCCAGCAGCCATGACAGGGCGCGGAATGAGCAGTTCTTC. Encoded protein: CASSHDRARNEQFF.

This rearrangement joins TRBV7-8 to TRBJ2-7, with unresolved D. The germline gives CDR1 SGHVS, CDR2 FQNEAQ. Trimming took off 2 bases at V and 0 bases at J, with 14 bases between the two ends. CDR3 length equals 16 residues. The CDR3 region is CASSLTPNDISYEQYF. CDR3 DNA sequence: TGTGCCAGCAGCTTAACCCCTAACGACATCTCCTACGAGCAGTACTTC.